Described below is a single T cell receptor beta chain sequence and its context. The antigen is not known. The data derive from a study of post-analysis software for immune sequencing data. Study-wide context: Clinical courses comprised relapsing-remitting, secondary progressive and progressive-relapsing multiple sclerosis. Whole-study findings and limits: Analysis by F measure revealed that same-batch samples clustered strongly together. About five TRBV segments (TRBV5-6, TRBV5-1 and TRBV20-1 among them) occurred more frequently in patients than in controls.

The TCR beta cDNA libraries contained unique molecular identifiers. TCRdb re-analysed the PCR reads in MiXCR, keeping a single row per CDR3 protein. The table shows roughly 800,000 distinct CDR3 sequences, with roughly half occurring only once. V shed 4 bases and J shed 6 bases, with 16 bases lying between them. This CDR3 spans 13 amino acids. Germline V gene data show CDR1 as DFQATT and CDR2 as SNEGSKA (reference sequence). Source material: blood. This sequence originates from a girl between 5 and 17 years old with multiple sclerosis. V usage is TRBV20-1 and J usage is TRBJ2-7; unclear D gene. CDR3 DNA sequence: TGCAGTGCTATGTCGATTTCCCTCCGCGAGCAGTACTTC. This sequence encodes CSAMSISLREQYF.